The 19 T cell receptor beta chains given below trace back to one sample, sequenced in a study of vaccination and CD4 T cells after COVID-19. Their specific antigens are unknown. Treatment denoted: approximately nine-day PBMC culture with coronavirus spike peptide pools or control peptides (ViraFEST assay). Cultured CD4+ T-cell DNA underwent Oncomine TCR Beta short-read sequencing. TCRdb reanalysed the PCR reads using MiXCR and keeps one entry per CDR3 protein. This table holds some 11,000 distinct CDR3 sequences, about 25% found once. Sequenced here: CD4+ T cells from blood, cultured in vitro, sampled after SARS-CoV-2 vaccination. The receptors originated from a human donor who had recovered from COVID-19.

The genes are TRBV10-2 and TRBJ2-7; D could derive from TRBD1 or TRBD2 (7 bases each). This CDR3 contains 15 residues. Germline lookup yields CDR1 WSHSY and CDR2 SAAADI. V gave up 8 bases and J gave up 2 bases, with 19 bases separating them. CDR3 protein: CASLIRGREPYEQYF. The DNA for the CDR3 is TGCGCCAGCCTTATCAGGGGGAGGGAGCCCTACGAGCAGTACTTC.

The chain recombines TRBV6-1 with TRBJ1-5; possible D gene TRBD1, 6 bases. The CDR3 sequence is 16 residues long. Trimming left V 2 bases short and J 4 bases short, with 15 bases between. Germline CDR1 and CDR2: MNHNS and SASEGT. CDR3 amino acids: CASSEMGARTNQPQHF. Written as DNA, the CDR3 is TGTGCCAGCAGTGAAATGGGGGCGCGAACGAATCAGCCCCAGCATTTT.

This clonotype was detected a few times. The CDR3: CATSSLPTESYNEQFF. The CDR3 DNA follows: TGTGCCACCAGCAGTCTTCCGACAGAGTCCTACAATGAGCAGTTCTTC. The chain recombines TRBV15 with TRBJ2-1, with D tentatively TRBD1 (5 bases). The V end lost 3 bases, the J end lost 1 base, and 13 bases lay between the germline ends. Germline CDR1 is LNHNV and CDR2 is YYDKDF (reference sequence). This CDR3 has 16 amino acids.

This clonotype is labeled as medium-sized. The rearrangement joins TRBV7-2 to TRBJ2-5, with D possibly matching TRBD1 (6 bases). This CDR3 spans 14 amino acids. Trimming took 1 base from V and 4 from J, leaving 10 bases between them. Germline assignment: CDR1 SGHTA and CDR2 FQGNSA. CDR3 amino acids: CASSLGGRGETQYF. The CDR3 nucleotides are TGTGCCAGCAGCTTAGGGGGCAGGGGAGAGACCCAGTACTTC.

This rearrangement joins TRBV5-4 to TRBJ2-3; 9 bases align to TRBD2. With 0 bases clipped from V and 2 bases from J, the junction kept 1 base outside the gene matches. The CDR3 sequence is 15 residues long. The germline V gene has CDR1 SGHNT and CDR2 YYREEE (reference sequence). The DNA of the CDR3 is TGTGCCAGCAGCTTGGGACTAGCGGACACAGATACGCAGTATTTT. Its protein is CASSLGLADTDTQYF. Supplemented by reference TRBV5-4 and TRBJ2-3, the full variable domain reads ETGVTQSPTHLIKTRGQQVTLRCSSQSGHNTVSWYQQALGQGPQFIFQYYREEENGRGNFPPRFSGLQFPNYSSELNVNALELDDSALYLCASSLGLADTDTQYFGPGTRLTVL.

This clonotype was seen a few times. The rearrangement links TRBV20-1 to TRBJ1-5; no clear D gene. Trimming cost V 0 bases and J 4 bases, with 16 bases left between them. The CDR3 has 16 amino acids. Germline V gives CDR1 DFQATT, CDR2 SNEGSKA (reference sequence). The DNA of the CDR3 is TGCAGTGCTAGAGACCCTAACGGACCCGGAAATCAGCCCCAGCATTTT. Translated, it gives CSARDPNGPGNQPQHF.

V and J are TRBV7-8 and TRBJ1-2; 11 bases are shared with TRBD1. This CDR3 spans 18 amino acids. Germline values: CDR1 SGHVS, CDR2 FQNEAQ. Unmatched junction bases numbered 15, after V lost 5 bases and J lost 4 bases. CDR3 protein: CASSLEGTGGTWVYGYTF. The CDR3 region has the DNA TGTGCCAGCAGCCTCGAAGGGACAGGGGGTACTTGGGTCTATGGCTACACCTTC.

The rearrangement joins TRBV5-6 to TRBJ2-7; no clear D. CDR1 and CDR2 (germline): SGHDT, YYEEEE. V shed 4 bases and J shed 2 bases, with 13 bases lying between them. The CDR3 extends over 14 amino acids. CDR3: CASSPAPDAYEQYF. The CDR3 DNA sequence: TGTGCCAGCAGCCCGGCTCCCGATGCCTACGAGCAGTACTTC. The whole variable domain, remainder taken from reference TRBV5-6 and TRBJ2-7, is DAGVTQSPTHLIKTRGQQVTLRCSPKSGHDTVSWYQQALGQGPQFIFQYYEEEERQRGNFPDRFSGHQFPNYSSELNVNALLLGDSALYLCASSPAPDAYEQYFGPGTRLTVT.

Only a few counts were recorded for this clonotype. The V and J genes are TRBV28 and TRBJ2-7; 10 bases agree with TRBD1. Germline V gene lookup returns CDR1 MDHEN and CDR2 SYDVKM. The CDR3 is 15 amino acids. V shed 6 bases, J shed 4 bases, and the junction held 9 bases outside the gene matches. In DNA form, the CDR3 reads TGTGCCAGCAGCTCAGCCGGGACAGGGGCTTACGAGCAGTACTTC. Its protein is CASSSAGTGAYEQYF.

V is TRBV7-6 and J is TRBJ2-1; D not resolved. Germline V gives CDR1 SGHVS, CDR2 FNYEAQ. The CDR3 sequence is 14 residues long. Trimming removed 10 bases at V and 9 bases at J, with 22 bases between. Here the CDR3 reads CATSPGRTGGEQFF. The CDR3 nucleotides are TGTGCCACCTCCCCCGGGCGAACTGGCGGTGAGCAGTTCTTC. Full variable domain (rest looked up from reference TRBV7-6 and TRBJ2-1): GAGVSQSPRYKVTKRGQDVALRCDPISGHVSLYWYRQALGQGPEFLTYFNYEAQQDKSGLPNDRFSAERPEGSISTLTIQRTEQRDSAMYRCATSPGRTGGEQFFGPGTRLTVL.

The chain recombines TRBV6-1 with TRBJ2-3; TRBD1 is a possible D gene (6 bases). This CDR3 comprises 15 residues. In germline, CDR1 is MNHNS, CDR2 SASEGT. Trimming pared 5 bases from V and 1 base from J, leaving 13 bases between. CDR3 sequence: CASSRQVLGTDTQYF. CDR3 nucleotides: TGTGCCAGCAGTAGACAGGTATTAGGCACAGATACGCAGTATTTT.

This clonotype is deemed medium-sized. V gene TRBV20-1 combines with J gene TRBJ1-5; 8 nucleotides align to TRBD1. From germline, CDR1 is DFQATT and CDR2 SNEGSKA (reference sequence). The CDR3 loop spans 16 amino acids. Trimming removed 3 bases from V and 2 bases from J; junction bases left unmatched: 9. The CDR3 loop reads CSASPAGGGGNQPQHF. The CDR3 DNA sequence: TGCAGTGCTAGCCCCGCAGGGGGCGGGGGCAATCAGCCCCAGCATTTT.

The rearrangement links TRBV6-1 to TRBJ2-3, with D perhaps TRBD1 (6 bases). Germline V lookup: CDR1 MNHNS, CDR2 SASEGT. V was pared by 5 bases and J by 4 bases, with 16 bases between. CDR3 length: 15 amino acids. The CDR3 DNA is TGTGCCAGCAGTCAACAGGGCCCCGGGTCAGATACGCAGTATTTT. It yields the protein CASSQQGPGSDTQYF.

This clonotype was counted only a few times. CDR3 DNA: TGTGCCAGCAGCTTATCCCGACAGGGGGTTAGCACAGATACGCAGTATTTT. It is translated as CASSLSRQGVSTDTQYF. The chain recombines TRBV7-9 with TRBJ2-3; 9 nucleotides match TRBD1. The J segment lost 0 bases and the V segment lost 2 bases, leaving 6 bases of the junction unmatched. The CDR3 loop spans 17 amino acids. In germline, CDR1 is SEHNR, CDR2 FQNEAQ (reference sequence).

The chain's CDR3 is CASSTLAQSQYF. CDR3 in DNA: TGTGCCAGTAGTACCCTAGCGCAATCGCAGTATTTT. This chain joins TRBV19 and TRBJ2-3; a possible D gene is TRBD2 (6 bases). From germline, CDR1 is LNHDA and CDR2 SQIVND (reference sequence). V was clipped by 4 bases and J by 10 bases, with 12 bases between them. The CDR3 extends over 12 amino acids.

This clonotype was observed a handful of times. The chain joins TRBV7-3 to TRBJ2-2, with 7 bases matching TRBD2. Germline-derived CDR1 and CDR2 are SGHTA and FQGTGA. J was trimmed by 0 bases and V by 5 bases; bases with no gene match: 3. This CDR3 has 15 residues. The chain's CDR3 is CASSPSGANTGELFF. Here the CDR3 DNA reads TGTGCCAGCAGCCCGAGCGGGGCGAACACCGGGGAGCTGTTTTTT.

The rearrangement uses TRBV7-2 and TRBJ1-6; 8 bases match TRBD1. V shed 1 base, J shed 5 bases, and the junction held 4 bases outside the gene matches. The CDR3 loop spans 16 amino acids. Germline values: CDR1 SGHTA, CDR2 FQGNSA. CDR3 bases: TGTGCCAGCAGCTTAGTCGGGACAGGAAATAATTCACCCCTCCACTTT. It yields the protein CASSLVGTGNNSPLHF.

This sequence joins TRBV6-1 and TRBJ2-3; possibly TRBD1 for D (6 bases). The V end was cut by 5 bases, the J end by 1 base, with 13 bases between. This CDR3 is 15 amino acids long. CDR1 and CDR2 (germline): MNHNS, SASEGT. The CDR3 reads CASSSTGLGTDTQYF. CDR3 bases: TGTGCCAGCAGTAGTACAGGGCTGGGCACAGATACGCAGTATTTT.

This clonotype came up a few times. The rearrangement uses TRBV28 and TRBJ2-5; D is perhaps TRBD1 or TRBD2 (5 bases each). Trimming removed 6 bases at V and 5 bases at J, with 13 bases between. This CDR3 contains 13 residues. Germline V lookup: CDR1 MDHEN, CDR2 SYDVKM. CDR3 nucleotide sequence: TGTGCCAGCAGACCCGTGGGGACCGAGACCCAGTACTTC. Residues: CASRPVGTETQYF.